What follows is one T cell receptor (beta chain) and its context. There is no known antigen for this receptor. No base quality values were provided; no much bigger clone lies one nucleotide off. The receptor library was made with the immunoSEQ multiplex PCR assay. TCRdb carries this immuneACCESS record with in-frame sequences only. Its versions omit some clonotypes, under half of them owing to an unresolved V gene in the studies checked, with the rest unexplained. The sample records 170,000 or so clones, over 85% of which are singletons. In total, the top ten clones hold more than 1.1% of the sample. This specimen comes from a study of control samples from healthy donors and cancer patients (dated by TCRdb to 2018 to 2021). V is clipped by 5 bases and J by 3 bases, and the sequence between their germline boundaries is 13 bases long. The CDR3 contains 14 residues, cysteine and phenylalanine counted. Only CDR3 DNA remains: 42 bases, in frame from the first base. CDR1 MNHEY and CDR2 SVGAGI were looked up in the germline V gene.

The TCR was taken from a man younger than 35 in good health. The material sequenced was blood. The V and J segments used are TRBV6-5 and TRBJ1-1, with a tentative D gene TRBD1 over 5 matching bases. Here the CDR3 is given as CASSKPMGDTEAFF. The DNA sequence follows: TGTGCCAGCAGTAAACCGATGGGGGACACTGAAGCTTTCTTT.